These 23 T cell receptor beta chains share one sample of origin, sequenced in a study of CD4+ T cells in melanoma. This table comes from immunoSEQ multiplex PCR, and its TCRdb copy is limited to in-frame clones, with some not included. The table includes about 10,000 clones, around 60% detected once. The source material was cells from a culture (not recorded whether cultured in vitro). The receptors derive from a human donor with melanoma.

The CDR3 region has the DNA TGCACCAGCAGCCAAGATCTAGACAGGCCCTCTGGAAACACCATATATTTT. This codes for CTSSQDLDRPSGNTIYF. The chain employs TRBV1 and TRBJ1-3; TRBD1 reflects the table's D call only, with no check against the DNA. TRBV1 is a known pseudogene. The CDR3 has 17 amino acids.

This clone showed up just a few times. CDR3 DNA sequence: TGTGCCAGCAGTAATAACGTCAGGGGTCTCAATCAGCCCCAGCATTTT. Residues: CASSNNVRGLNQPQHF. The chain joins TRBV27 to TRBJ1-5; D is possibly TRBD1 (6 bases). This CDR3 is built from 16 residues. Germline V lookup: CDR1 MNHEY, CDR2 SMNVEV (reference sequence). V was cut by 5 bases and J by 3 bases, with 17 bases left in between.

The chain is built from TRBV7-2 and TRBJ1-2; TRBD1 aligns across 10 bases. V was pared by 5 bases and J by 8 bases, with 8 bases of the junction left unmatched. This CDR3 has 14 residues. CDR1 is SGHTA and CDR2 is FQGNSA in the germline V gene. The CDR3 bases are TGTGCCAGCAGCAAAGACAGGGGGCGTAGAGGCTACACCTTC. It specifies CASSKDRGRRGYTF.

The chain couples TRBV20-1 to TRBJ1-3, with D hard to call. The germline V gene has CDR1 DFQATT and CDR2 SNEGSKA (reference sequence). The CDR3 has 11 residues. V lost 3 bases and J 0 bases, leaving 0 bases between the germline ends. CDR3: CSASSGNTIYF. DNA of the CDR3: TGCAGTGCTAGCTCTGGAAACACCATATATTTT.

The table lists this clone with a few counts. The chain couples TRBV9 to TRBJ2-2, with D hard to call. Trimming cost V 0 bases and J 1 base, with 4 bases left between them. The germline CDR1 and CDR2 sequences are SGDLS and YYNGEE. CDR3 size: 14 residues. The DNA for the CDR3 is TGTGCCAGCAGCGTAGCGGTGAACACCGGGGAGCTGTTTTTT. The encoded protein is CASSVAVNTGELFF. Full variable domain (remainder filled in from reference TRBV9 and TRBJ2-2): DSGVTQTPKHLITATGQRVTLRCSPRSGDLSVYWYQQSLDQGLQFLIQYYNGEERAKGNILERFSAQQFPDLHSELNLSSLELGDSALYFCASSVAVNTGELFFGEGSRLTVL.

The V and J genes are TRBV18 and TRBJ2-3; D not certain. The CDR3 is 15 amino acids. The V end lost 3 bases, the J end lost 1 base, and 11 bases lay between the germline ends. Germline loops: CDR1 KGHSH, CDR2 LQKENI. CDR3 in amino acids: CASSPVALRTDTQYF. The CDR3 nucleotides read TGTGCCAGCTCACCGGTTGCGCTTCGCACAGATACGCAGTATTTT.

This clone was seen a few times. This rearrangement joins TRBV2 to TRBJ2-2; 14 positions agree with TRBD2. With V trimmed by 6 bases and J by 4 bases, 1 base remained unmatched. Germline CDR1 reads SNHLY; CDR2 reads FYNNEI. The CDR3 sequence is 15 residues long. CDR3 coding DNA: TGTGCCAGCAGGGGACTAGCGGGGGTCACCGGGGAGCTGTTTTTT. It translates to CASRGLAGVTGELFF.

This chain uses TRBV7-3 with TRBJ2-1, with 8 bases matching TRBD1. CDR3 size: 13 residues. Germline V gives CDR1 SGHTA, CDR2 FQGTGA. Losses at the gene ends were 5 bases for V and 10 bases for J; bases not matched to a gene: 7. This chain's CDR3 is CASSRSQGGEQFF. Written as DNA, the CDR3 is TGTGCCAGCAGCCGATCACAGGGGGGCGAGCAGTTCTTC.

This clone occurred once. The rearrangement uses TRBV5-6 and TRBJ1-1; D unclear. CDR1 and CDR2 from the germline V gene are SGHDT and YYEEEE. V was pared by 7 bases and J by 5 bases, with 12 bases between. This CDR3 has 12 amino acids. CDR3 coding DNA: TGTGCCAGCTCGAGGGATAGGACTGAAGCTTTCTTT. Protein sequence: CASSRDRTEAFF.

The table lists this clone with a few counts. The CDR3 DNA is TGTGCCAGCTCACCTTGGCCTTCCTACGAGCAGTACTTC. As protein: CASSPWPSYEQYF. The rearrangement joins TRBV18 to TRBJ2-7; D remains ambiguous. Germline V gives CDR1 KGHSH, CDR2 LQKENI. The ends were cut back, 3 bases at V and 1 base at J, with 7 bases in the middle. CDR3 length equals 13 residues.

The gene calls are TRBV11-1 and TRBJ2-5; D gene uncertain. Germline CDR1 is SGHAT and CDR2 is FQDESV (reference sequence). V dropped 3 bases and J dropped 1 base, with 6 bases sitting between them. The CDR3 has 13 residues. The CDR3: CASSFTVQETQYF. The CDR3 DNA follows: TGTGCCAGCAGCTTCACGGTCCAAGAGACCCAGTACTTC.

The rearrangement links TRBV9 to TRBJ2-2, with 12 bases fitting TRBD1. Germline CDR1 SGDLS, CDR2 YYNGEE. The CDR3 is 16 amino acids. V lost 4 bases to trimming and J lost 6 bases; unmatched junction nucleotides: 7. The CDR3 loop reads CASSPRDRGRPGELFF. DNA of the CDR3: TGTGCCAGCAGCCCCAGGGACAGGGGGCGACCCGGGGAGCTGTTTTTT. Drawing the rest from reference TRBV9 and TRBJ2-2, the complete variable domain is DSGVTQTPKHLITATGQRVTLRCSPRSGDLSVYWYQQSLDQGLQFLIQYYNGEERAKGNILERFSAQQFPDLHSELNLSSLELGDSALYFCASSPRDRGRPGELFFGEGSRLTVL.

This clone is medium-sized (0.01 to 0.1%) by share. The chain recombines TRBV27 with TRBJ2-7, with D possibly being TRBD2 (5 bases). The CDR3 loop spans 13 amino acids. V lost 3 bases, J lost 5 bases, and 11 bases lay in between. Per germline, CDR1 MNHEY and CDR2 SMNVEV (reference sequence). In nucleotides, the CDR3 is TGTGCCAGCAGTTTCACGGGGTATAACGAGCAGTACTTC. It encodes CASSFTGYNEQYF.

The chain is built from TRBV10-3 and TRBJ2-7, with D unclear. Germline CDR1 ENHRY, CDR2 SYGVKD. Trimming pared 10 bases from V and 3 bases from J, leaving 19 bases between. CDR3 length: 14 residues. CDR3 residues: CATTTTSDGYEQYF. The CDR3, as DNA: TGTGCCACCACAACGACAAGCGACGGCTACGAGCAGTACTTC.

CDR3 amino acids: CSVKNRAASYNEQFF. The CDR3 DNA is TGCAGCGTCAAAAACAGGGCCGCCTCCTACAATGAGCAGTTCTTC. V is TRBV29-1 and J is TRBJ2-1; D is perhaps TRBD1 (6 bases). The germline V gene encodes CDR1 SQVTM and CDR2 ANQGSEA. The CDR3 is 15 residues long. Trimming removed 6 bases from V and 0 bases from J, with 15 bases in between.

This rearrangement joins TRBV21-1 to TRBJ1-4; the D call in the table, TRBD1, was not verified against the DNA. TRBV21-1 is shown as a pseudogene. The CDR3 loop spans 15 amino acids. The CDR3 sequence is CASSKKAQINEKLFF. The CDR3 DNA sequence: TGTGCCAGCAGCAAGAAGGCACAGATTAATGAAAAACTGTTTTTT.

The chain couples TRBV19 to TRBJ2-1; tentatively, D is TRBD2 (6 bases). The CDR3 length is 17 residues. The germline V gene encodes CDR1 LNHDA and CDR2 SQIVND (reference sequence). The germline V and J ends were trimmed by 5 bases and 0 bases, with 17 bases remaining between them. CDR3 amino acids: CASSVRPLANSYNEQFF. In DNA, the CDR3 is TGTGCCAGTAGTGTCCGACCTCTAGCGAACTCCTACAATGAGCAGTTCTTC.

In regard to this clone: Compared with germline, one end of the junction differs, possibly owing to a read error. The chain links TRBV6-5 to TRBJ1-5; 9 nucleotides align to TRBD1. Germline V gene lookup returns CDR1 MNHEY and CDR2 SVGAGI. The CDR3 covers 15 residues. CDR3 protein: CAISKTGGVFQPQHF. In DNA form, the CDR3 reads TGTGCCATCAGTAAGACAGGGGGAGTTTTCCAGCCCCAGCATTTT.

This rearrangement joins TRBV5-8 to TRBJ2-7; TRBD1 might be the D (6 bases). CDR1 and CDR2 (germline): SGHTS, YDEGEE. V gave up 0 bases and J gave up 2 bases, with 15 bases separating them. The CDR3 spans 16 residues. In nucleotides, the CDR3 is TGTGCCAGCAGCTTGGGTTTCTGGACAGCCACCTACGAGCAGTACTTC. Amino acid sequence: CASSLGFWTATYEQYF.

The chain carries TRBV4-1 and TRBJ2-1, with 8 bases fitting TRBD2. Germline-derived CDR1 and CDR2 are MGHRA and YSYEKL. J lost 4 bases, V lost 1 base, and 9 bases had no gene match. This CDR3 is built from 17 residues. CDR3 residues: CASSQGRVPGGYNEQFF. The CDR3 DNA sequence: TGCGCCAGCAGCCAAGGAAGGGTTCCGGGGGGGTACAATGAGCAGTTCTTC.

This clone appeared a few times. The chain recombines TRBV6-4 with TRBJ1-2; possible D gene TRBD1, 5 bases. The CDR3 loop spans 13 amino acids. V was shortened by 2 bases and J by 4 bases, with 8 bases between the two germline ends. Germline loops: CDR1 MRHNA, CDR2 SNTAGT. The CDR3, as DNA: TGTGCCAGCAGTGACGGACAAAGCTATGGCTACACCTTC. It codes for CASSDGQSYGYTF.

The CDR3 sequence is CASSFSLSGANSYNEQFF. CDR3 DNA sequence: TGTGCCAGCAGCTTCTCTCTGTCGGGGGCCAACTCCTACAATGAGCAGTTCTTC. The chain carries TRBV11-2 and TRBJ2-1; D is perhaps TRBD1 or TRBD2 (6 bases each). The CDR3 loop spans 18 amino acids. Germline loops: CDR1 SGHAT, CDR2 FQNNGV. Trimming pared 3 bases from V and 0 bases from J, leaving 18 bases between. Full variable domain (outside the CDR3, taken from reference TRBV11-2 and TRBJ2-1): EAGVAQSPRYKIIEKRQSVAFWCNPISGHATLYWYQQILGQGPKLLIQFQNNGVVDDSQLPKDRFSAERLKGVDSTLKIQPAKLEDSAVYLCASSFSLSGANSYNEQFFGPGTRLTVL.

The V and J genes are TRBV2 and TRBJ1-2; D is undetermined. V dropped 6 bases and J dropped 7 bases, with 12 bases sitting between them. The CDR3 is 12 residues long. Germline loops: CDR1 SNHLY, CDR2 FYNNEI. The chain's CDR3 is CASSLQPGGYTF. As DNA, the CDR3 is TGTGCCAGCAGCCTGCAGCCAGGTGGCTACACCTTC.